The T cell receptor (beta chain) described here comes from a study of shared clonotypes between healthy human individuals. Study-level background: Sampling drew on donors who were a couple of women and three men aged 18 to 49.

This CDR3 comprises 14 residues. V dropped 2 bases and J dropped 2 bases, with 10 bases sitting between them. Germline CDR1 reads MNHEY; CDR2 reads SVGAGI. Turning to this clone: Antigen: not known. This specimen includes other DNA sequences encoding the same CDR3.

Every subset had its genomic DNA shared out evenly among several immunoSEQ plates. Produced via immunoSEQ multiplex PCR; TCRdb's table is partial and in-frame only. The repertoire consists of under 2,500,000 clones, with approximately 95% occurring once and the leading ten covering 0.1% to 0.15%. Findings and limits, study-wide: Limitation of the genetic and exposure-history diversity represented came from the few donors.

The sequenced material came from naive CD4+ T cells sorted from blood. The subset denotes: CD45RA+ positively selected. The chain links TRBV6-5 to TRBJ2-7; unclear D gene. This sequence originates from a man aged 18 to 35 in good health. The CDR3 nucleotides are TGTGCCAGCAGTTACCGCGGCGGCACCTACGAGCAGTACTTC. It is translated as CASSYRGGTYEQYF.